Listed below are T cell receptor beta chains from one sample, sequenced in a study of T-cell memory formation after mild COVID-19. One entry per CDR3 protein, called by TCRdb with MiXCR from the 5' RACE reads. The sample lists a few hundred thousand distinct CDR3 sequences; 25% to 30% were seen once. The sample taken for sequencing was PBMCs or a T cell subset sorted from them (not recorded which). The receptor set was obtained from an adult woman who had mild COVID-19 (a few samples of this study predate the infection). Cell type and time point are not known. CDR3s include the opening cysteine and the closing phenylalanine or tryptophan. A D gene is named only where the DNA matches it firmly.

>TRBV27|TRBJ2-5|NA
CASSFDRIETQYF
>TRBV3-1|TRBJ2-5|TRBD1
CASSRGQNRKETQYF
>TRBV9|TRBJ1-6|NA
CASSPTTGNNSPLHF
>TRBV19|TRBJ2-7|TRBD1
CASSRIDRGNSYEQYF
>TRBV4-2|TRBJ1-5|NA
CASSHSTAPGNQPQHF
>TRBV5-1|TRBJ2-5|TRBD1
CASSLLRGGSQETQYF
>TRBV20-1|TRBJ1-2|TRBD1
CSARENPGQGRDGYTF
>TRBV6-1|TRBJ2-3|TRBD2
CASKSQTSGEGHTQYF
>TRBV20-1|TRBJ2-3|NA
CSASTSGADTQYF
>TRBV7-9|TRBJ2-3|TRBD2
CASSLGLAGGSGDTQYF
>TRBV20-1|TRBJ1-1|NA
CSASLRRGTEAFF
>TRBV5-1|TRBJ2-1|TRBD1
CASSKGQGVDEQFF
>TRBV4-3|TRBJ2-5|NA
CASSQGASSRTQYF
>TRBV20-1|TRBJ2-3|TRBD2
CSAIRGRADTQYF
>TRBV5-1|TRBJ2-3|NA
CAAAEGSTDTQYF
>TRBV18|TRBJ2-7|NA
CASSSGGSSYEQYF
>TRBV3-2|TRBJ2-7|NA
CASSQDGTSAYEQYF
>TRBV5-1|TRBJ2-3|TRBD2
CASSQRTSGGRTDTQYF
>TRBV5-6|TRBJ2-7|NA
CASSLLSTGYEQYF
>TRBV5-1|TRBJ2-1|NA
CASSLYINNEQFF
>TRBV15|TRBJ2-7|NA
CATSRRQPPYEQYF
>TRBV11-2|TRBJ1-5|TRBD1
CASSFDRGHQPQHF
>TRBV3-1|TRBJ2-4|NA
CASSQRETYGIQYF
>TRBV4-1|TRBJ2-7|TRBD2
CASSQDRSGGVDF
>TRBV5-1|TRBJ1-2|NA
CASSPLEGAKNYGYTF
>TRBV12-3/TRBV12-4|TRBJ2-5|NA
CASSLSLPDSETQYF
>TRBV10-2|TRBJ2-5|NA
CASSPTPGSQETQYF
>TRBV5-1|TRBJ1-1|NA
CASSSDISNTEAFF
>TRBV20-1|TRBJ2-3|TRBD2
CSARDHLRIAGVGDTQYF
>TRBV12-3/TRBV12-4|TRBJ1-5|NA
CASSLESGPQHF
>TRBV18|TRBJ2-5|TRBD2
CASSPASGQETQYF
>TRBV2|TRBJ2-3|NA
CASSREGELGDTQYF
>TRBV4-2|TRBJ1-2|NA
CASSQDPWTLPNYGYTF
>TRBV6-6|TRBJ1-2|TRBD1
CASNLRPGTGHGYGYTF
>TRBV29-1|TRBJ2-4|NA
CSVKTALAKNIQYF
>TRBV4-2|TRBJ2-3|NA
CASSPWGDSSTDTQYF
>TRBV19|TRBJ2-1|TRBD1
CASSTRQGLYNEQFF
>TRBV5-1|TRBJ1-1|NA
CASTRDSLNTEAFF
>TRBV6-5|TRBJ1-5|NA
CASSSPGRNQPQHF
>TRBV5-1|TRBJ2-2|NA
CASSLAPSGTNTGELFF
>TRBV19|TRBJ1-2|TRBD1
CASSSHPGGGNYGYTF
>TRBV6-4|TRBJ2-1|TRBD2
CASQAGENNEQFF
>TRBV12-3/TRBV12-4|TRBJ2-2|NA
CASSLASGSGELFF
>TRBV5-1|TRBJ2-1|TRBD2
CASSSEPISGGKGRAFF